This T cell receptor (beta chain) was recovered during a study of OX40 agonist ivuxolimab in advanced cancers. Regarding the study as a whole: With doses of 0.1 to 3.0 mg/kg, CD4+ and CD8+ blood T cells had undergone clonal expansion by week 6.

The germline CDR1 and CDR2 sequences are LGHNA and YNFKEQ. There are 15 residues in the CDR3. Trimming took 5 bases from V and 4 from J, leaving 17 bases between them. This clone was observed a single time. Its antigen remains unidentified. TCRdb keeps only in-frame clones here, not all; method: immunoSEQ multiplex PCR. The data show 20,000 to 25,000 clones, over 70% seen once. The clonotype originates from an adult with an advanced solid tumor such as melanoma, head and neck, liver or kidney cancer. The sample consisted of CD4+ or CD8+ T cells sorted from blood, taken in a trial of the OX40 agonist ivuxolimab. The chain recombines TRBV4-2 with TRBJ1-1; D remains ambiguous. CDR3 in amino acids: CASSLAKGYVTEAFF. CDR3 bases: TGTGCCAGCAGCTTGGCAAAGGGTTATGTCACTGAAGCTTTCTTT.